Listed below are T cell receptor beta chains from one sample, sequenced in a study of T-cell reconstitution after alpha-beta-depleted transplantation in children. TCRdb reprocessed the PCR reads with MiXCR, giving one entry per CDR3 protein. The sample lists a few hundred thousand distinct CDR3 sequences, 15% to 20% occurring once. Source: PBMCs from the stem cell graft donor, taken from the stem cell graft. Receptor source: a human donor who donated a stem cell graft to a child with acute lymphoblastic leukemia. Both conserved end residues are trimmed from each CDR3. D genes are given only for firm matches.

12	TRBV11-2	TRBJ2-2	NA	ASRDSIVAGELF
12	TRBV12-3/TRBV12-4	TRBJ2-7	TRBD2	ASSSSGRALGQY
12	TRBV3-1	TRBJ1-1	TRBD1	ASSHLTGGSEAF
11	TRBV29-1	TRBJ1-1	NA	SVEETGNTEAF
11	TRBV9	TRBJ1-3	NA	ASGGDSGNTIY
12	TRBV7-6	TRBJ2-1	NA	ASSPTGILNEQF
11	TRBV12-3/TRBV12-4	TRBJ1-1	NA	ASSSLAGLEAF
12	TRBV11-2	TRBJ2-1	NA	ASMPGTTYNEQF
12	TRBV7-9	TRBJ2-2	NA	ASSHATPKGGLF
16	TRBV11-1	TRBJ1-3	NA	ASSLAPLQGFSGNTIY
14	TRBV9	TRBJ2-3	TRBD1	ASSVELQGGTDTQY
14	TRBV7-6	TRBJ2-3	TRBD2	ASSSPLAGEYDTQY
12	TRBV4-1	TRBJ1-1	NA	ASSHGGTYTEAF
12	TRBV6-2/TRBV6-3	TRBJ2-7	TRBD2	ASTGTSGNYEQY
14	TRBV11-2	TRBJ2-6	NA	ASSLRPDAGANVLT
12	TRBV12-5	TRBJ2-7	TRBD1	ASGPGTGLSEQY
11	TRBV5-1	TRBJ1-2	NA	ASSSRVRYGYT
12	TRBV12-3/TRBV12-4	TRBJ2-5	TRBD1	ASVPRQGGETQY
11	TRBV12-3/TRBV12-4	TRBJ2-2	NA	ASTQRQAGELF
14	TRBV29-1	TRBJ2-1	NA	SVEPLTRAGSNEQF
12	TRBV6-5	TRBJ1-2	NA	ASSYGNYGYGYT
13	TRBV3-1	TRBJ1-1	NA	ASSQDEGVWTEAF
13	TRBV5-1	TRBJ2-5	NA	ASSGRRTDQETQY
11	TRBV24-1	TRBJ2-7	NA	ATRGQSSYEQY
10	TRBV29-1	TRBJ1-1	NA	SVVWAGTEAF
12	TRBV11-2	TRBJ1-2	NA	ASSLFREPYGYT
8	TRBV5-8	TRBJ2-7	NA	ASSLVEQY
14	TRBV7-9	TRBJ2-2	NA	ASSLGVAVNTGELF
17	TRBV10-3	TRBJ2-6	NA	AISEAEPTGPSGANVLT
12	TRBV5-1	TRBJ2-1	TRBD2	ASSLSSGHNEQF
10	TRBV30	TRBJ2-7	NA	AWTRQYYEQY
11	TRBV6-5	TRBJ2-7	NA	ASSYRVSYEQY
11	TRBV24-1	TRBJ2-1	NA	ATSDQGSDEQF
13	TRBV11-2	TRBJ1-1	NA	ASSLGGRGDTEAF
12	TRBV5-1	TRBJ1-5	NA	ASSYTTRRQPQH
12	TRBV6-2/TRBV6-3	TRBJ2-5	NA	ASNGGKGRKTQY
13	TRBV7-2	TRBJ2-1	TRBD2	ASSRLAGGHNEQF
14	TRBV5-1	TRBJ1-1	NA	ASSLGGRRMNTEAF
13	TRBV27	TRBJ2-2	NA	ASSSLGINTGELF
12	TRBV19	TRBJ2-7	NA	ASSVWGSSYEQY
13	TRBV29-1	TRBJ2-7	NA	SVTGEGIGSYEQY
12	TRBV20-1	TRBJ2-2	TRBD1	SAMGQGNTGELF
13	TRBV12-3/TRBV12-4	TRBJ2-7	TRBD2	ASSLGTSGRYEQY
12	TRBV10-2	TRBJ2-1	TRBD2	ASKAGGNYNEQF
12	TRBV25-1	TRBJ1-1	NA	ASSDRGGNTEAF
14	TRBV29-1	TRBJ2-3	NA	SVEGGQELSTDTQY
12	TRBV29-1	TRBJ2-7	NA	SVPRGRGANEQY
14	TRBV15	TRBJ1-2	TRBD1	ATAGRSTGRPYGYT
13	TRBV5-1	TRBJ2-3	TRBD2	ASSLGLAGVDTQY
13	TRBV25-1	TRBJ1-5	TRBD1	ASSAGTGGRQPQH
13	TRBV27	TRBJ2-3	NA	ASSSLLTSTDTQY
13	TRBV5-6	TRBJ1-1	NA	ASSSLGGSATEAF
10	TRBV12-3/TRBV12-4	TRBJ2-3	TRBD2	ASSGGGDTQY